What follows are 25 T cell receptor beta chains derived from one specimen sequenced in a study of T-cell reconstitution after alpha-beta-depleted transplantation in children. Construction of the TCRbeta library involved unique molecular identifiers. TCRdb reprocessed the PCR reads via MiXCR and lists one record per CDR3 protein. The table shows some 220,000 distinct CDR3 sequences, with 9.5% to 13% occurring only once. The sequencing used PBMCs, collected before TCRalphabeta/CD19-depleted stem cell transplant. The receptors here all came from a child younger than two with acute myeloid leukemia, due to receive a stem cell transplant.

The V and J genes are TRBV27 and TRBJ2-3, with D perhaps TRBD1 (5 bases). In germline, CDR1 is MNHEY, CDR2 SMNVEV (reference sequence). This CDR3 is built from 16 residues. Between the trimmed V and J ends, which lost 5 bases and 7 bases, there was a span of 22 bases. CDR3 bases: TGTGCCAGCAGTCCCCAATGGGGCAGGGCTACGTATACGCAGTATTTT. This encodes CASSPQWGRATYTQYF.

DNA of the CDR3: TGTGCCAGCAGGGAGGTTAATGACAATGAGCAGTTCTTC. Translation: CASREVNDNEQFF. J is TRBJ2-1 and V is TRBV7-9; TRBD2 is a possible D gene (5 bases). The length of the CDR3 is 13 residues. Between the trimmed V and J ends, which lost 6 bases and 5 bases, there was a span of 11 bases. CDR1 and CDR2 from the germline V gene are SEHNR and FQNEAQ (reference sequence).

A note on this clonotype: A much larger clone sits a single nucleotide away, making a read error possible. This rearrangement joins TRBV20-1 to TRBJ1-2; a possible D gene is TRBD1 (6 bases). The CDR3 spans 12 residues. Germline V gene sequence: CDR1 DFQATT, CDR2 SNEGSKA (reference sequence). Here the CDR3 DNA reads TGCAGTGCGTCGACAGGCTTATATGGCGACACCTTC. Protein product: CSASTGLYGDTF.

The sample holds many counts of this clonotype. This rearrangement joins TRBV10-3 to TRBJ2-1; 11 bases are a match to TRBD2. The CDR3 is made up of 15 amino acids. Germline V gene sequence: CDR1 ENHRY, CDR2 SYGVKD. Unmatched junction bases numbered 8, after V lost 6 bases and J lost 7 bases. The DNA for the CDR3 is TGTGCCATCAGACTTAGCGGGGGGGCGGGGAATGAGCAGTTCTTC. This sequence encodes CAIRLSGGAGNEQFF.

There are many counts of this clonotype. The rearrangement links TRBV3-1 to TRBJ1-1; no reliable D call. The CDR3 loop spans 15 amino acids. Trimming removed 0 bases from V and 3 bases from J, with 11 bases in between. Germline V gives CDR1 LGHDT, CDR2 YNNKEL (reference sequence). CDR3 coding DNA: TGTGCCAGCAGCCAAGAAGGTGGGAGCGACACTGAAGCTTTCTTT. It is translated as CASSQEGGSDTEAFF.

At least ten counts were recorded for this clonotype. The rearrangement links TRBV12-3 or TRBV12-4 to TRBJ1-1; D not certain. CDR3 length equals 12 residues. V shed 3 bases and J shed 8 bases, with 10 bases lying between them. For the CDR3, the DNA is TGTGCCAGCAGTTTGGAAGGGTCGGAAGCTTTCTTT. Protein: CASSLEGSEAFF.

The CDR3 here is CSARKSGGSLSTDTQYF. In nucleotides, the CDR3 is TGCAGTGCCCGCAAGTCGGGGGGTTCCCTCAGCACAGATACGCAGTATTTT. The chain combines TRBV20-1 with TRBJ2-3; 7 positions agree with TRBD2. Germline CDR1 DFQATT, CDR2 SNEGSKA (reference sequence). The ends lost 6 bases at V and 0 bases at J; junction bases unmatched: 15. This CDR3 has 17 residues.

In regard to this clonotype: At one of its ends the junction is not consistent with the germline gene, which may arise from a read error. The V gene is TRBV18, the J gene TRBJ1-1; a possible D gene is TRBD1 (6 bases). The germline V gene encodes CDR1 KGHSH and CDR2 LQKENI. The CDR3 is 13 amino acids. The CDR3 nucleotides are TGTGCCAGCTCACTAGGGGGTGACACTGATGCTTTCTTT. As protein: CASSLGGDTDAFF. The whole variable domain, remainder taken from reference TRBV18 and TRBJ1-1, is NAGVMQNPRHLVRRRGQEARLRCSPMKGHSHVYWYRQLPEEGLKFMVYLQKENIIDESGMPKERFSAEFPKEGPSILRIQQVVRGDSAAYFCASSLGGDTDAFFGQGTRLTVV.

V usage is TRBV30 and J usage is TRBJ2-7, with TRBD2 identical over 9 bases. CDR1 is GTSNPN and CDR2 is SVGIG in the germline V gene (reference sequence). This CDR3 has 12 amino acids. CDR3 coding DNA: TGTGCTCGAGACGCGGGAGGGGACGAGCAGTACTTC. It specifies CARDAGGDEQYF. The full variable domain, with the rest looked up from reference TRBV30 and TRBJ2-7, is SQTIHQWPATLVQPVGSPLSLECTVEGTSNPNLYWYRQAAGRGLQLLFYSVGIGQISSEVPQNLSASRPQDRQFILSSKKLLLSDSGFYLCARDAGGDEQYFGPGTRLTVT.

In its sample, this clonotype was seen many times. The rearrangement uses TRBV29-1 and TRBJ2-7; TRBD1 aligns across 11 bases. From germline, CDR1 is SQVTM and CDR2 ANQGSEA. The CDR3 runs 14 residues. V shed 8 bases and J 0 bases; nucleotides not matched to a gene: 6. CDR3 sequence (DNA): TGCAGCTCAACCGGGACAGGGGGCTCCTACGAGCAGTACTTC. This translates into CSSTGTGGSYEQYF.

This clonotype was counted ten times or more. In DNA form, the CDR3 reads TGCAGTGCCGAGTTGTCAGGCACAGATACGCAGTATTTT. Translating gives CSAELSGTDTQYF. The chain employs TRBV20-1 and TRBJ2-3; D remains unclear. The CDR3 extends over 13 amino acids. The V end was cut by 6 bases, the J end by 1 base, with 11 bases between. Germline CDR1 reads DFQATT; CDR2 reads SNEGSKA (reference sequence).

The chain joins TRBV20-1 to TRBJ1-3, with D possibly TRBD1 on 5 matching bases. Per germline, CDR1 DFQATT and CDR2 SNEGSKA (reference sequence). Trimming pared 0 bases from V and 2 bases from J, leaving 8 bases between. CDR3 length equals 14 residues. CDR3 in amino acids: CSARERDAGNTIYF. CDR3 nucleotides: TGCAGTGCTAGAGAGAGGGACGCTGGAAACACCATATATTTT.

This clonotype was seen at least ten times. CDR3: CASTLNSGNTIYF. The CDR3 coding sequence is TGTGCCAGCACCCTTAACTCTGGAAACACCATATATTTT. The chain is built from TRBV25-1 and TRBJ1-3; D call uncertain. The CDR3 loop spans 13 amino acids. The V end was cut by 7 bases, the J end by 0 bases, with 7 bases between. The germline CDR1 and CDR2 sequences are MGHDK and SYGVNS.

In its sample, this clonotype was seen many times. The rearrangement uses TRBV15 and TRBJ2-3, with D possibly being TRBD1 (5 bases). Trimming took off 1 base at V and 0 bases at J, with 11 bases between the two ends. The CDR3 consists of 16 residues. Looked up from germline, CDR1 is LNHNV and CDR2 is YYDKDF (reference sequence). Written as DNA, the CDR3 is TGTGCCACCAGCAGAGGGGGCGTCTTTAGCACAGATACGCAGTATTTT. This sequence encodes CATSRGGVFSTDTQYF.

This sequence joins TRBV11-2 and TRBJ2-7; 8 bases match TRBD2. Germline V gene lookup returns CDR1 SGHAT and CDR2 FQNNGV. CDR3 length: 18 amino acids. Trimming cost V 0 bases and J 4 bases; bases outside gene matches: 14. This chain's CDR3 is CASSLDPPLSGSRYEQYF. Here the CDR3 DNA reads TGTGCCAGCAGCTTAGACCCTCCCCTCAGCGGGAGTCGGTACGAGCAGTACTTC.

The table lists this clonotype with many counts. The genes are TRBV5-1 and TRBJ2-1, with 12 positions matching TRBD2. The CDR3 is 16 amino acids. Trimming at V came to 4 bases and at J to 7 bases, leaving 9 bases not matched to a gene. Per germline, CDR1 SGHRS and CDR2 YFSETQ. The CDR3 protein is CASSLSVLAGGNEQFF. CDR3 DNA sequence: TGCGCCAGCAGCCTTTCGGTGCTAGCGGGGGGGAATGAGCAGTTCTTC.

This clonotype was seen many times. J is TRBJ2-5 and V is TRBV29-1, with 8 nucleotides matching TRBD1. Trimming took 7 bases from V and 1 from J; bases not matched to a gene: 5. The germline gives CDR1 SQVTM, CDR2 ANQGSEA. There are 13 residues in the CDR3. CDR3: CSAGQGSQETQYF. DNA of the CDR3: TGCAGCGCCGGACAGGGAAGCCAAGAGACCCAGTACTTC.

This clonotype was recorded only once. This chain links TRBV7-2 with TRBJ2-4; TRBD2 is a possible D gene (5 bases). V gave up 3 bases and J gave up 9 bases, with 18 bases separating them. The CDR3 has 15 amino acids. Germline V CDR1 and CDR2: SGHTA, FQGNSA. In DNA form, the CDR3 reads TGTGCCAGCAGCTTGGGTTGGGCGATGGCGGGCATTCAGTACTTC. Its protein product is CASSLGWAMAGIQYF.

This clonotype was observed at least ten times. This chain connects TRBV3-1 to TRBJ2-5; 11 bases are shared with TRBD2. Germline assignment: CDR1 LGHDT and CDR2 YNNKEL (reference sequence). This CDR3 contains 15 residues. Trimming removed 0 bases from V and 7 bases from J; junction bases left unmatched: 4. CDR3 loop: CASSQETSGIGTQYF. The CDR3 DNA reads as TGTGCCAGCAGCCAAGAGACTAGCGGGATAGGGACCCAGTACTTC.

This clonotype occurred many times. The rearrangement uses TRBV4-2 and TRBJ1-5; 8 nucleotides agree with TRBD1. With V trimmed by 5 bases and J by 5 bases, 8 bases remained unmatched. The V gene's germline CDR1 is LGHNA and CDR2 YNFKEQ. This CDR3 is built from 15 residues. In DNA form, the CDR3 reads TGTGCCAGCAGCGGGGAGGACAGGGAAGATCAGCCCCAGCATTTT. This encodes CASSGEDREDQPQHF.

This clonotype was found many times. This chain links TRBV20-1 with TRBJ1-6; no reliable D call. V lost 0 bases, J lost 4 bases, and 7 bases lay in between. In germline, CDR1 is DFQATT, CDR2 SNEGSKA (reference sequence). This CDR3 has 14 residues. The CDR3 is CSARDQEYNSPLHF. The DNA for the CDR3 is TGCAGTGCTAGAGATCAAGAGTATAATTCACCCCTCCACTTT.

The J gene is TRBJ2-3, the V gene TRBV19; D is perhaps TRBD1 (7 bases). Per the germline V gene, CDR1 is LNHDA and CDR2 is SQIVND (reference sequence). Trimming cost V 3 bases and J 3 bases, with 10 bases left between them. The CDR3 is made up of 14 amino acids. The chain's CDR3 is CASSMTGRTDTQYF. The CDR3 coding sequence is TGTGCCAGTAGTATGACAGGGAGGACAGATACGCAGTATTTT.

This clonotype has at least ten counts. V and J are TRBV27 and TRBJ2-1; perhaps D is TRBD1 or TRBD2 (5 bases each). Germline-derived CDR1 and CDR2 are MNHEY and SMNVEV (reference sequence). The V and J ends lost 5 bases and 0 bases respectively, with 11 bases between them. CDR3 size: 15 residues. The CDR3 region is CASSIRESSYNEQFF. CDR3 nucleotides: TGTGCCAGCAGTATCAGGGAGAGCTCCTACAATGAGCAGTTCTTC.

The table lists this clonotype with many counts. This chain joins TRBV11-2 and TRBJ2-1; 7 nucleotides agree with TRBD1. The germline V gene has CDR1 SGHAT and CDR2 FQNNGV. The CDR3 sequence is 15 residues long. The junction had 8 bases not matched to a gene; V was cut back by 2 bases and J by 7 bases. The CDR3 DNA follows: TGTGCCAGCAGCTTAACAGGGGTAGCTGAGAATGAGCAGTTCTTC. It yields the protein CASSLTGVAENEQFF.

In its sample, this clonotype was seen many times. CDR3 nucleotides: TGCAGTGTTTCTGGGGGGAACACTGAAGCTTTCTTT. Residues: CSVSGGNTEAFF. This chain joins TRBV20-1 and TRBJ1-1, with D tentatively TRBD1 (5 bases). Trimming left V 7 bases short and J 1 base short, with 10 bases between. Germline CDR1 and CDR2: DFQATT and SNEGSKA (reference sequence). CDR3 length: 12 amino acids.